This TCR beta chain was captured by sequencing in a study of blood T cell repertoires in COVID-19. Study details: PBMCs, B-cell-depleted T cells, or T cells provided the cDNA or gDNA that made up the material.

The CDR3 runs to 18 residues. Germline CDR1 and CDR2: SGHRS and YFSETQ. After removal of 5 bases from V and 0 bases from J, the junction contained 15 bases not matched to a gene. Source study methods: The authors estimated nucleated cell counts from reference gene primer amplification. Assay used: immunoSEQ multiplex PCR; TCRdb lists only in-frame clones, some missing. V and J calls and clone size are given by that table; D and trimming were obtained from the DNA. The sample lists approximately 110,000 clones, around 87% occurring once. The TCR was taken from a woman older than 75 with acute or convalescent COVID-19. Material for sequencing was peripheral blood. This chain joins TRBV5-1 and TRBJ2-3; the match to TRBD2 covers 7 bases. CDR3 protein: CASRPRISSGASTDTQYF. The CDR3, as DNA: TGCGCCAGCAGGCCTCGTATATCTAGCGGTGCTAGCACAGATACGCAGTATTTT. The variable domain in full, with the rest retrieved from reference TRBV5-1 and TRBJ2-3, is KAGVTQTPRYLIKTRGQQVTLSCSPISGHRSVSWYQQTPGQGLQFLFEYFSETQRNKGNFPGRFSGRQFSNSRSEMNVSTLELGDSALYLCASRPRISSGASTDTQYFGPGTRLTVL.